The 15 T cell receptor beta chains given below trace back to one sample, sequenced in a study of identical twins. TCRdb reprocessed the 5' RACE reads with MiXCR, giving one entry per CDR3 protein. The table includes around 200,000 distinct CDR3 sequences, roughly a tenth detected once. Sequenced sample: memory (CD45RO+) T cells sorted from blood. These receptors all stem from a woman aged 18 to 35 in good health.

This clonotype was observed a few times. V and J are TRBV15 and TRBJ1-4; TRBD1 agrees at 9 bases. Germline CDR1 reads LNHNV; CDR2 reads YYDKDF (reference sequence). V shed 1 base and J 7 bases; nucleotides not matched to a gene: 1. This CDR3 comprises 14 residues. Here the CDR3 reads CATSRGDRVEKLFF. CDR3 coding DNA: TGTGCCACCAGCAGAGGGGACAGGGTTGAAAAACTGTTTTTT.

This clonotype was detected only a few times. The chain carries TRBV15 and TRBJ2-3; 7 nucleotides agree with TRBD2. This CDR3 is built from 15 residues. CDR1 is LNHNV and CDR2 is YYDKDF in the germline V gene (reference sequence). Germline trimming cut 5 bases from V and 2 bases from J; bases unmatched to any gene: 7. DNA for the CDR3: TGTGCCACCAGCTCGTCACTAGCGCTCACAGATACGCAGTATTTT. Translated: CATSSSLALTDTQYF.

There are many counts of this clonotype. The chain employs TRBV6-6 and TRBJ2-1; D gene unclear. The CDR3 covers 12 residues. Germline lookup yields CDR1 MNHNY and CDR2 SVGAGI (reference sequence). Between the trimmed V and J ends, which lost 3 bases and 5 bases, there was a span of 5 bases. DNA of the CDR3: TGTGCCAGCAGTTATGGAGACAATGAGCAGTTCTTC. Its protein product is CASSYGDNEQFF.

This clonotype was detected ten times or more. J is TRBJ2-2 and V is TRBV5-1, with D hard to call. The germline CDR1 and CDR2 sequences are SGHRS and YFSETQ. The CDR3 runs 15 residues. V was clipped by 0 bases and J by 2 bases, with 8 bases between them. The CDR3 nucleotides are TGCGCCAGCAGCTTGGGACTGTTCAACACCGGGGAGCTGTTTTTT. Translation gives CASSLGLFNTGELFF.

This clonotype has a handful of counts. The genes are TRBV10-1 and TRBJ2-3; 11 positions match TRBD2. The CDR3 has 16 amino acids. CDR1 WNHNN and CDR2 SYGVQD come from the germline V gene (reference sequence). Trimming at V came to 3 bases and at J to 2 bases, leaving 4 bases not matched to a gene. Here the CDR3 DNA reads TGCGCCAGCAGTGATTGGACTAGCGGGCCCACAGATACGCAGTATTTT. Residues: CASSDWTSGPTDTQYF.

This clonotype was seen repeatedly, ten times or more. The rearrangement uses TRBV25-1 and TRBJ2-6, with D uncertain. The CDR3 has 18 amino acids. Deletions cut 4 bases from V and 0 bases from J, with 16 bases between. Germline loops: CDR1 MGHDK, CDR2 SYGVNS. CDR3: CASSARTRLASGANVLTF. The CDR3 bases are TGTGCCAGCAGTGCCCGGACGCGTTTGGCCTCTGGGGCCAACGTCCTGACTTTC.

This clonotype was seen just once. The chain is built from TRBV7-2 and TRBJ2-3, with D possibly being TRBD2 (6 bases). CDR1 SGHTA and CDR2 FQGNSA come from the germline V gene. V dropped 2 bases and J dropped 0 bases, with 12 bases sitting between them. CDR3 length: 16 residues. CDR3 region: CASSLFGGGSTDTQYF. CDR3 sequence (DNA): TGTGCCAGCAGCTTATTTGGCGGAGGGAGCACAGATACGCAGTATTTT. Combining the CDR3 with reference TRBV7-2 and TRBJ2-3 gives the whole variable domain GAGVSQSPSNKVTEKGKDVELRCDPISGHTALYWYRQSLGQGLEFLIYFQGNSAPDKSGLPSDRFSAERTGGSVSTLTIQRTQQEDSAVYLCASSLFGGGSTDTQYFGPGTRLTVL.

The rearrangement joins TRBV12-3 or TRBV12-4 to TRBJ2-7; D possibly corresponds to TRBD1 (6 bases). V shed 5 bases and J shed 4 bases, with 12 bases lying between them. The CDR3 contains 13 residues. The DNA for the CDR3 is TGTGCCAGCAGTGCCTCGACAGGTTACGAGCAGTACTTC. Its translation: CASSASTGYEQYF.

This clonotype was counted ten times or more. This rearrangement joins TRBV12-3 or TRBV12-4 to TRBJ2-2, with D possibly TRBD2 on 5 matching bases. The CDR3 loop spans 13 amino acids. V dropped 8 bases and J dropped 7 bases, with 14 bases sitting between them. The CDR3 DNA reads TGTGCCAGCCAGGTGGCGGGCGGCGGGGAGCTGTTTTTT. Its translation is CASQVAGGGELFF.

The chain uses TRBV4-2 and TRBJ2-7; 10 bases are shared with TRBD2. Germline trimming cut 3 bases from V and 0 bases from J; bases unmatched to any gene: 2. CDR1 is LGHNA, CDR2 YNFKEQ, per germline. The CDR3 covers 15 residues. The CDR3 loop reads CASSQSSGSSYEQYF. The CDR3 DNA sequence: TGTGCCAGCAGCCAGTCTAGCGGGAGCTCCTACGAGCAGTACTTC.

This clonotype was seen a handful of times. V usage is TRBV29-1 and J usage is TRBJ1-4; D unclear. V was trimmed by 3 bases and J by 5 bases, leaving 10 bases between them. This CDR3 has 13 amino acids. Germline V gene sequence: CDR1 SQVTM, CDR2 ANQGSEA. The CDR3 reads CSVEVAGNEKLFF. The CDR3 DNA sequence: TGCAGCGTTGAGGTGGCAGGAAATGAAAAACTGTTTTTT.

The chain links TRBV11-2 to TRBJ2-1, with 7 bases identical to TRBD1. In germline, CDR1 is SGHAT, CDR2 FQNNGV. Losses at the gene ends were 5 bases for V and 14 bases for J; bases not matched to a gene: 6. The CDR3 extends over 11 amino acids. The CDR3 bases are TGTGCCAGCAGCGTCGGGACAGAAAAGTTCTTC. Translating it yields CASSVGTEKFF.

Only a few counts were recorded for this clonotype. The rearrangement links TRBV7-2 to TRBJ2-7; maybe TRBD1 (5 bases). The germline CDR1 and CDR2 sequences are SGHTA and FQGNSA. Trimming removed 5 bases from V and 4 bases from J, with 18 bases in between. The CDR3 is made up of 15 amino acids. CDR3 sequence reads: CASSPGGAAQYEQYF. CDR3 coding DNA: TGTGCCAGCAGCCCTGGTGGGGCAGCTCAGTACGAGCAGTACTTC.

This clonotype was detected only a few times. This rearrangement joins TRBV6-1 to TRBJ2-5; tentative D call: TRBD2 (5 bases). CDR3 length equals 14 residues. V was cut by 2 bases and J by 2 bases, with 9 bases left in between. Germline CDR1 MNHNS, CDR2 SASEGT. The CDR3 DNA reads TGTGCCAGCAGTGAACTGGACTCACAAGAGACCCAGTACTTC. Protein sequence: CASSELDSQETQYF.

There are many counts of this clonotype. This rearrangement joins TRBV5-6 to TRBJ2-2; D is unclear. The CDR3 consists of 11 residues. Germline CDR1 is SGHDT and CDR2 is YYEEEE. The V end was cut by 4 bases, the J end by 5 bases, with 3 bases between. CDR3 loop: CASSRTGELFF. The CDR3 DNA is TGTGCCAGCAGCCGGACCGGGGAGCTGTTTTTT.